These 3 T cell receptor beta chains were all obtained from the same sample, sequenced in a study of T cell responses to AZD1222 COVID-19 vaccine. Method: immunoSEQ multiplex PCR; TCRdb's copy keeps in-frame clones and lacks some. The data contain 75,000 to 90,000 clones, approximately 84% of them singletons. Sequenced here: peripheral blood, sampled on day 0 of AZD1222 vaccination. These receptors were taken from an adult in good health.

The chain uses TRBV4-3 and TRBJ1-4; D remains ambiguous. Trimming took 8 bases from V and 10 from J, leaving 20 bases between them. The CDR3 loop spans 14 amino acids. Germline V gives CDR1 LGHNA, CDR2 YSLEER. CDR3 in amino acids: CASGVVDEFGKLFF. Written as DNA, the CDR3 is TGCGCCAGCGGGGTGGTGGACGAATTCGGAAAACTGTTTTTT.

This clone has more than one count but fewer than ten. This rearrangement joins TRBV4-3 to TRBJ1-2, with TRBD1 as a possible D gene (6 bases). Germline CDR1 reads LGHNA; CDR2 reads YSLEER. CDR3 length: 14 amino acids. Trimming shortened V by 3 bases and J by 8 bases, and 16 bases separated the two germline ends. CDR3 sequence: CASSQRGGRSGYTF. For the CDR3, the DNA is TGCGCCAGCAGCCAGAGGGGGGGGAGATCAGGCTACACCTTC.

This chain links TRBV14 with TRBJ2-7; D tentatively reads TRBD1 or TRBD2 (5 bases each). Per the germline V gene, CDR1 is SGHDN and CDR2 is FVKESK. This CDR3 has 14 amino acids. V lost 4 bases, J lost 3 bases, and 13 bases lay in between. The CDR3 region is CASSPYGTLYEQYF. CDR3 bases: TGTGCCAGCAGCCCATACGGGACGCTCTACGAGCAGTACTTC.